The source of this TCR beta chain is a study of blood T cell repertoires in COVID-19. Overall study: Material from acute and convalescent COVID-19 was sourced from the United States, Italy and Spain. T cells, B-cell-depleted T cells, or PBMCs provided the cDNA or gDNA that served as material.

Authors' data handling: The assay estimated nucleated cells by amplifying reference gene primers. Clones were sequenced by immunoSEQ multiplex PCR, and TCRdb holds only the in-frame ones, with some missing. The DNA was the basis for D and trimming; V, J and clone size are from that table. The data show 120,000 or so clones, approximately 71% seen once. This sequence originates from a human donor in a cohort sampled during active COVID-19. Sample: peripheral blood.

The CDR3 reads CASSQRGTAEAFF. As DNA, the CDR3 is TGCGCCAGCAGCCAGCGGGGGACGGCTGAAGCTTTCTTT. The gene calls are TRBV4-1 and TRBJ1-1; D perhaps matches TRBD1 (5 bases). The CDR3 loop spans 13 amino acids. The germline gives CDR1 MGHRA, CDR2 YSYEKL. Trimming shortened V by 3 bases and J by 6 bases, and 11 bases separated the two germline ends.